Each of the 32 T cell receptor beta chains below was sequenced from the same sample in a study of cytomegalovirus exposure and HLA in healthy donors (dated by TCRdb to between 2016 and 2019). Libraries were built with the immunoSEQ multiplex PCR assay. For the multiplex PCR, a mixture combining 60 forward primers for TCR Vbeta segments and 13 reverse primers for TCR Jbeta segments was used. TCRdb retrieved this table from immuneACCESS and kept in-frame rearrangements only. Not all clones are present; in checked studies, unresolved V genes account for under half, and no reason is known for the remainder. This sample holds 150,000 to 200,000 clones; approximately 80% were observed only once. The ten top clones hold approximately 2.1% of the sample. Material for sequencing was PBMCs. These receptors all come from a woman aged 50 to 65 in good health and CMV-seronegative.

The gene calls are TRBV29-1 and TRBJ1-5; TRBD1 aligns across 11 bases. CDR3 size: 13 residues. V shed 6 bases, J shed 4 bases, and the junction held 2 bases outside the gene matches. Germline CDR1 is SQVTM and CDR2 is ANQGSEA. In DNA form, the CDR3 reads TGCAGCGTGGGACAGGGGGTAAATCAGCCCCAGCATTTT. It specifies CSVGQGVNQPQHF. Using reference TRBV29-1 and TRBJ1-5 for the parts outside the CDR3, the full variable domain is SAVISQKPSRDICQRGTSLTIQCQVDSQVTMMFWYRQQPGQSLTLIATANQGSEATYESGFVIDKFPISRPNLTFSTLTVSNMSPEDSSIYLCSVGQGVNQPQHFGDGTRLSIL.

The rearrangement links TRBV7-2 to TRBJ1-6; the D gene is possibly TRBD1 (6 bases). With 1 base removed from V and 6 bases from J, the gap between germline ends came to 10 bases. Looked up from germline, CDR1 is SGHTA and CDR2 is FQGNSA. The CDR3 runs 15 residues. This CDR3 reads CASSLVTGPNSPLHF. DNA of the CDR3: TGTGCCAGCAGCTTAGTGACAGGTCCTAATTCACCCCTCCACTTT.

The sample holds a few counts of this clone. The chain joins TRBV27 to TRBJ1-5, with D unresolved. Germline assignment: CDR1 MNHEY and CDR2 SMNVEV (reference sequence). V lost 6 bases and J 0 bases, leaving 9 bases between the germline ends. The CDR3 runs 14 residues. CDR3 bases: TGTGCCAGCAGGAGGGCGTATAGCAATCAGCCCCAGCATTTT. Translated: CASRRAYSNQPQHF.

The chain uses TRBV15 and TRBJ1-1; tentatively, D is TRBD1 (5 bases). The CDR3 runs 13 residues. Germline V gene lookup returns CDR1 LNHNV and CDR2 YYDKDF (reference sequence). Trimming removed 5 bases from V and 5 bases from J, with 12 bases in between. The CDR3 sequence is CATSFNRGTEAFF. The DNA for the CDR3 is TGTGCCACCAGCTTCAATCGGGGGACTGAAGCTTTCTTT.

This chain joins TRBV28 and TRBJ2-1; TRBD1 aligns across 9 bases. Germline loops: CDR1 MDHEN, CDR2 SYDVKM. J was trimmed by 7 bases and V by 6 bases; bases with no gene match: 10. The CDR3 loop spans 15 amino acids. CDR3 in amino acids: CASRPGTGKVNEQFF. CDR3 coding DNA: TGTGCCAGCAGGCCCGGGACAGGGAAGGTGAATGAGCAGTTCTTC.

The chain employs TRBV5-1 and TRBJ2-2; weak D call: TRBD1 (6 bases). V was trimmed by 2 bases and J by 2 bases, leaving 10 bases between them. CDR1 and CDR2 (germline): SGHRS, YFSETQ. The CDR3 totals 15 residues. CDR3 protein: CASSLGTYNTGELFF. The CDR3 region has the DNA TGCGCCAGCAGCTTAGGGACATATAACACCGGGGAGCTGTTTTTT.

This clone was seen just once. Here the CDR3 reads CASSPGTSGELFF. Written as DNA, the CDR3 is TGTGCCAGTAGTCCCGGGACTAGCGGGGAGCTGTTTTTT. This sequence joins TRBV19 and TRBJ2-2; 8 nucleotides align to TRBD2. The CDR3 runs 13 residues. CDR1 and CDR2 from the germline V gene are LNHDA and SQIVND (reference sequence). V trimming: 5 bases; J trimming: 7 bases; junction bases outside the gene matches: 3.

This clone was seen more than once but under ten times. The CDR3 sequence: CASSPDRGLSAEAFF. The DNA for the CDR3 is TGTGCCAGCAGCCCGGACAGGGGGCTGAGCGCTGAAGCTTTCTTT. The genes are TRBV7-2 and TRBJ1-1, with TRBD1 matching 11 bases. Germline lookup yields CDR1 SGHTA and CDR2 FQGNSA. With V trimmed by 5 bases and J by 6 bases, 8 bases remained unmatched. The CDR3 is 15 residues long.

The count of this clone is one. The chain is built from TRBV6-4 and TRBJ2-3; 9 bases map to TRBD1. The CDR3 runs to 14 residues. V was pared by 5 bases and J by 2 bases, with 2 bases of the junction left unmatched. Germline-derived CDR1 and CDR2 are MRHNA and SNTAGT. CDR3 loop: CASSRTGATDTQYF. CDR3 coding DNA: TGTGCCAGCAGTCGGACAGGGGCCACAGATACGCAGTATTTT.

V usage is TRBV5-1 and J usage is TRBJ2-3; 12 bases are a match to TRBD2. The V and J ends lost 5 bases and 2 bases, in that order; junction bases with no gene match: 6. In germline, CDR1 is SGHRS, CDR2 YFSETQ. The CDR3 runs 16 residues. The DNA for the CDR3 is TGCGCCAGCAGACTTTCTAGCGGGGGGGCCACAGATACGCAGTATTTT. Encoded protein: CASRLSSGGATDTQYF. The variable domain in full, with the rest retrieved from reference TRBV5-1 and TRBJ2-3, is KAGVTQTPRYLIKTRGQQVTLSCSPISGHRSVSWYQQTPGQGLQFLFEYFSETQRNKGNFPGRFSGRQFSNSRSEMNVSTLELGDSALYLCASRLSSGGATDTQYFGPGTRLTVL.

This clone showed up just once. The CDR3 reads CASSRSDRGLEAFF. CDR3 sequence (DNA): TGTGCCAGCTCACGTTCCGACAGGGGCCTTGAAGCTTTCTTT. V is TRBV18 and J is TRBJ1-1, with TRBD1 identical over 8 bases. This CDR3 spans 14 amino acids. Germline CDR1 and CDR2: KGHSH and LQKENI. Losses at the gene ends were 4 bases for V and 7 bases for J; bases not matched to a gene: 8.

The chain is built from TRBV19 and TRBJ1-1; D is unresolved. The CDR3 extends over 12 amino acids. The ends were cut back, 9 bases at V and 0 bases at J, with 8 bases in the middle. The germline V gene encodes CDR1 LNHDA and CDR2 SQIVND (reference sequence). CDR3 DNA: TGTGCCAGCACTAGCATGAACACTGAAGCTTTCTTT. It specifies CASTSMNTEAFF. Complete variable domain (other parts from reference TRBV19 and TRBJ1-1): DGGITQSPKYLFRKEGQNVTLSCEQNLNHDAMYWYRQDPGQGLRLIYYSQIVNDFQKGDIAEGYSVSREKKESFPLTVTSAQKNPTAFYLCASTSMNTEAFFGQGTRLTVV.

Comments on this clone: Because the CDR3's place on the DNA is in doubt, the DNA is left out and the CDR3 is given as listed by TCRdb. J is TRBJ2-4 and V is TRBV28; the table gives TRBD1 as D, unverified against the DNA. 17 amino acids form the CDR3, both terminal residues included. Germline CDR1 and CDR2: MDHEN and SYDVKM. The CDR3 spells CASSFFGQGAAKNIQYF.

This sequence joins TRBV28 and TRBJ2-1; 12 bases are a match to TRBD2. From germline, CDR1 is MDHEN and CDR2 SYDVKM. CDR3 length: 15 amino acids. V trimming: 3 bases; J trimming: 9 bases; junction bases outside the gene matches: 6. The CDR3 coding sequence is TGTGCCAGCAGTTTGGGGGCTAGCGGGAGGGGTGAGCAGTTCTTC. Translating gives CASSLGASGRGEQFF. The variable domain in full, with the rest retrieved from reference TRBV28 and TRBJ2-1, is DVKVTQSSRYLVKRTGEKVFLECVQDMDHENMFWYRQDPGLGLRLIYFSYDVKMKEKGDIPEGYSVSREKKERFSLILESASTNQTSMYLCASSLGASGRGEQFFGPGTRLTVL.

This clone appeared once. In DNA, the CDR3 is TGCGCCAGCAGCCGGGGCTACTCCTACGAGCAGTACTTC. It is translated as CASSRGYSYEQYF. The genes are TRBV4-1 and TRBJ2-7, with a weak D call TRBD1 (5 bases). The germline V gene has CDR1 MGHRA and CDR2 YSYEKL. V lost 4 bases and J 0 bases, leaving 7 bases between the germline ends. The CDR3 loop spans 13 amino acids.

This CDR3 reads CASSLDMTGTEAFF. In DNA form, the CDR3 reads TGTGCCAGCAGCTTAGACATGACAGGCACTGAAGCTTTCTTT. This chain joins TRBV7-9 and TRBJ1-1; perhaps TRBD1 as D (6 bases). CDR3 size: 14 residues. Germline V CDR1 and CDR2: SEHNR, FQNEAQ (reference sequence). Trimming removed 1 base at V and 4 bases at J, with 10 bases between.

The rearrangement joins TRBV4-1 to TRBJ2-7, with D possibly being TRBD1 (6 bases). This CDR3 region has 15 residues. Deletions cut 0 bases from V and 3 bases from J, with 12 bases between. In germline, CDR1 is MGHRA, CDR2 YSYEKL. In DNA form, the CDR3 reads TGCGCCAGCAGCCAAGACCCCGGACAGTACTACGAGCAGTACTTC. Amino acids: CASSQDPGQYYEQYF.

This clone was found a few times. The chain joins TRBV27 to TRBJ2-1; D is perhaps TRBD2 (5 bases). Per the germline V gene, CDR1 is MNHEY and CDR2 is SMNVEV (reference sequence). The V end was cut by 3 bases, the J end by 15 bases, with 21 bases between. CDR3 length equals 14 residues. CDR3 DNA sequence: TGTGCCAGCAGTTTCTTTCCGGGTGGGTTTCGGGGGTTCTTC. Protein product: CASSFFPGGFRGFF.

V gene TRBV27 combines with J gene TRBJ1-6; perhaps TRBD1 as D (6 bases). CDR1 and CDR2 from the germline V gene are MNHEY and SMNVEV (reference sequence). The CDR3 is made up of 18 amino acids. V was clipped by 5 bases and J by 0 bases, with 17 bases between them. CDR3 residues: CASSPEPGHSSYNSPLHF. DNA of the CDR3: TGTGCCAGCAGTCCGGAACCGGGACATAGCTCCTATAATTCACCCCTCCACTTT.

This clone was recorded once. The same CDR3 also results from other DNA sequences found in this sample. The chain employs TRBV4-3 and TRBJ2-5; the match to TRBD2 covers 13 bases. The V segment lost 0 bases and the J segment 5 bases; nucleotides outside the gene matches: 9. Germline CDR1 and CDR2: LGHNA and YSLEER. The CDR3 has 18 residues. The CDR3 DNA sequence: TGCGCCAGCAGCCAAGACGCCTTAGGACTAGCGGGAGTTGAGACCCAGTACTTC. It specifies CASSQDALGLAGVETQYF.

The CDR3 is CASSMDRVETQYF. The CDR3 region has the DNA TGTGCCAGCAGCATGGACAGGGTTGAGACCCAGTACTTC. The chain couples TRBV7-3 to TRBJ2-5, with 8 bases identical to TRBD1. With 5 bases clipped from V and 5 bases from J, the junction kept 4 bases outside the gene matches. Germline CDR1 SGHTA, CDR2 FQGTGA. The CDR3 consists of 13 residues.

This clone was observed a handful of times. V gene TRBV4-2 combines with J gene TRBJ1-4; D perhaps matches TRBD1 (5 bases). V was cut by 3 bases and J by 6 bases, with 17 bases left in between. Germline V CDR1 and CDR2: LGHNA, YNFKEQ. This CDR3 is 16 amino acids long. CDR3: CASSQNSGGGHEKLFF. In DNA form, the CDR3 reads TGTGCCAGCAGCCAGAATAGCGGGGGGGGACATGAAAAACTGTTTTTT.

Points on this clone: Within the sample, other DNA sequences also encode this same CDR3. CDR3 residues: CASSPSGNTEAFF. The CDR3 DNA reads TGTGCCAGTAGCCCTTCGGGGAACACTGAAGCTTTCTTT. V usage is TRBV19 and J usage is TRBJ1-1; D is uncertain. Per germline, CDR1 LNHDA and CDR2 SQIVND (reference sequence). This CDR3 region has 13 residues. V lost 6 bases and J 1 base, leaving 9 bases between the germline ends.

The chain combines TRBV7-2 with TRBJ2-3, with TRBD1 matching over 11 bases. The length of the CDR3 is 18 residues. Germline trimming cut 2 bases from V and 6 bases from J; bases unmatched to any gene: 13. CDR1 SGHTA and CDR2 FQGNSA come from the germline V gene. CDR3 sequence reads: CASSLLGGGTGGRDTQYF. The CDR3 DNA follows: TGTGCCAGCAGCTTATTGGGCGGGGGGACAGGGGGTAGGGATACGCAGTATTTT.

The chain links TRBV2 to TRBJ2-3; D remains ambiguous. CDR3 size: 10 residues. Germline CDR1 reads SNHLY; CDR2 reads FYNNEI. Trimming shortened V by 8 bases and J by 5 bases, and 5 bases separated the two germline ends. CDR3 protein: CASRRDTQYF. DNA for the CDR3: TGTGCCAGCCGGAGAGATACGCAGTATTTT.

This rearrangement joins TRBV2 to TRBJ1-1; the match to TRBD1 covers 7 bases. The CDR3 totals 15 residues. Germline assignment: CDR1 SNHLY and CDR2 FYNNEI. J was trimmed by 1 base and V by 8 bases; bases with no gene match: 10. The chain's CDR3 is CASAGGQVQNTEAFF. CDR3 bases: TGTGCCAGCGCGGGAGGACAGGTCCAGAACACTGAAGCTTTCTTT.

The chain has TRBV19 and TRBJ2-7, with 12 nucleotides matching TRBD1. Germline-derived CDR1 and CDR2 are LNHDA and SQIVND (reference sequence). V shed 6 bases, J shed 6 bases, and the junction held 12 bases outside the gene matches. CDR3 length: 16 amino acids. CDR3 bases: TGTGCCAGTAGCCTAGGGTCGCCGGGACAGGGGGCCGAGCAGTACTTC. Translation: CASSLGSPGQGAEQYF. Full variable domain (rest looked up from reference TRBV19 and TRBJ2-7): DGGITQSPKYLFRKEGQNVTLSCEQNLNHDAMYWYRQDPGQGLRLIYYSQIVNDFQKGDIAEGYSVSREKKESFPLTVTSAQKNPTAFYLCASSLGSPGQGAEQYFGPGTRLTVT.

The rearrangement uses TRBV7-6 and TRBJ1-3; D is unresolved. Per germline, CDR1 SGHVS and CDR2 FNYEAQ. Trimming took off 1 base at V and 0 bases at J, with 10 bases between the two ends. The CDR3 has 16 residues. The DNA for the CDR3 is TGTGCCAGCAGCTTAGGAGTTCCGAGCTCTGGAAACACCATATATTTT. Translation: CASSLGVPSSGNTIYF.

The chain has TRBV20-1 and TRBJ1-1, with TRBD1 as a possible D gene (6 bases). The CDR3 extends over 11 amino acids. The germline V and J ends were trimmed by 6 bases and 7 bases, with 12 bases remaining between them. The germline V gene has CDR1 DFQATT and CDR2 SNEGSKA (reference sequence). This chain's CDR3 is CSAQTGVEAFF. The CDR3, as DNA: TGCAGTGCCCAGACAGGAGTTGAAGCTTTCTTT.

The rearrangement joins TRBV28 to TRBJ2-3, with 7 bases identical to TRBD2. CDR3 length: 15 amino acids. Per germline, CDR1 MDHEN and CDR2 SYDVKM. The ends lost 5 bases at V and 4 bases at J; junction bases unmatched: 9. The CDR3 loop reads CASSPRGGASDTQYF. CDR3 bases: TGTGCCAGCAGTCCCCGCGGGGGAGCCTCAGATACGCAGTATTTT.

This chain connects TRBV23-1 to TRBJ1-6; weak D call: TRBD1 (6 bases). TRBV23-1 carries the ORF label, with uncertain function. The CDR3 runs 16 residues. V lost 4 bases and J lost 7, with 17 bases in between. The CDR3 region has the DNA TGCGCCAGCAGTCCTAACCCCGGGACACGAAATTCACCCCTCCACTTT. Translation: CASSPNPGTRNSPLHF.

With regard to this clone: At one end the junction does not follow the germline gene, possibly because of a read error. The chain joins TRBV14 to TRBJ2-7; 10 nucleotides agree with TRBD2. The germline V gene has CDR1 SGHDN and CDR2 FVKESK. This CDR3 region has 16 residues. Here the CDR3 DNA reads TGTGCCAGCAGCCAAGAGTCTGGGCTAGCGGGGGTTGAGCAGTGCTTC. Its protein is CASSQESGLAGVEQCF.